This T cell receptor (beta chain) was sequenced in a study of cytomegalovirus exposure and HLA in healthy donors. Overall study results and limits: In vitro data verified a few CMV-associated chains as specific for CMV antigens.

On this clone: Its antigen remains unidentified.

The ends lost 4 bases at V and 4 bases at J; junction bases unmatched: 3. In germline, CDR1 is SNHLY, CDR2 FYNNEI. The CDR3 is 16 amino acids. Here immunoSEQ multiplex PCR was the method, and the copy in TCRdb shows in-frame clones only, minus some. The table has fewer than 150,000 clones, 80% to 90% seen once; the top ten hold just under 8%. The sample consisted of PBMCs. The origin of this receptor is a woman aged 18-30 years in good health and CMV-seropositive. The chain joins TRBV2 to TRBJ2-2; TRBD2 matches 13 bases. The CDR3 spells CASSGTSGGPTGELFF. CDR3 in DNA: TGTGCCAGCAGTGGGACTAGCGGGGGCCCCACCGGGGAGCTGTTTTTT.